One T cell receptor beta chain is described in this entry. Its antigen is not identified. Each individual donor underwent a draw of ten milliliters of peripheral blood. A minimum of 6 million PBMCs was isolated per sample. This entry is derived from a study of blood T cells in healthy people across ages. Next came a second PCR, run for about 6 to 12 cycles, which used a sample-barcoded 5' primer along with a J-beta primer mix. TCRdb reanalysed the 5' RACE reads using MiXCR and keeps one entry per CDR3 protein. The data show approximately 770,000 distinct CDR3 sequences, roughly 64% seen once. Study outcomes and limitations: Researchers said unsorted PBMCs prevented a conclusive naive versus antigen-experienced comparison.

This TCR was recovered from a man aged 25-45 years in good health. The sequenced material came from blood.

The DNA for the CDR3 is TGTGCCAGCAGCCCTGTTGCGGGGCCGGGGGAGACCCAGTACTTC. Protein sequence: CASSPVAGPGETQYF. The chain is built from TRBV5-4 and TRBJ2-7; D is perhaps TRBD2 (6 bases). The assigned J gene may be wrong: the sequence end matches TRBJ2-5 better. The CDR3 runs 15 residues. Germline V gene sequence: CDR1 SGHNT, CDR2 YYREEE (reference sequence).